This T cell receptor (beta chain) was recovered during a study of T cells in localized non-small cell lung cancer. Germline CDR1 reads SGHRS; CDR2 reads YFSETQ. Trimming cost V 4 bases and J 6 bases, with 15 bases left between them. There are 14 residues in the CDR3. Profiled with immunoSEQ multiplex PCR; TCRdb holds only in-frame clones, not every one. The top ten clones hold 4% to 4.5% of a sample with about 31,000 clones, 88% of them seen once. Sample: peripheral blood mononuclear cells, taken before any cancer treatment. V and J are TRBV5-1 and TRBJ2-3, with a tentative D call TRBD2 (5 bases). This sequence originates from a woman between 35 and 75 years old with stage III lung adenocarcinoma. The CDR3 nucleotides read TGCGCCAGCAGCGAGGCGGCCGGGGATGATACGCAGTATTTT. It codes for CASSEAAGDDTQYF.